One and the same sample provided the 7 T cell receptor beta chains below, sequenced in a study of CD8+ T cells in alopecia areata. Separation of pooled cutaneous lymph node cells was by sorting with CD4, CD8alpha, NKG2D, NKG2ACE and other markers. Sequencing relied on a cDNA template that was reverse transcribed from extracted RNA. Repertoires were generated with immunoSEQ multiplex PCR, while TCRdb's copy carries only in-frame clones and drops some. The sample contains over 250,000 clones, none of them singletons. The sample comprised CD4+ T cells sorted from a lymph node. The receptors here all came from a C3H/HeJ mouse with alopecia areata. MHC haplotype of the mouse line: H2-k.

This clone was seen only a few times. The genes are named according to mouse. The read comes to an end 4 residues before the CDR3 does, leaving the germline J gene to fill in the end. The J gene is TRBJ1-2, the V gene TRBV13-3; 7 nucleotides align to TRBD1. J lost 0 bases, V lost 1 base, and 3 bases had no gene match. The germline V gene has CDR1 NNHDY and CDR2 SYVADS. The CDR3 length is 15 residues. CDR3 DNA, as far as it was read: TGTGCCAGCAGTGATTGGACAGGAGCAAACTCC. It is translated as CASSDWTGANS. The entire CDR3 protein is CASSDWTGANSDYTF.

This clone was counted only a few times. Mouse germline and gene names are used. The CDR3 end falls 4 residues outside the read, so it is completed with the germline J gene. The chain couples TRBV5 to TRBJ1-1, with D unresolved. Trimming shortened V by 2 bases and J by 0 bases, and 4 bases separated the two germline ends. CDR1 LGHNA and CDR2 YNLKQL come from the germline V gene (reference sequence). This CDR3 spans 13 amino acids. CDR3 residues: CASSQPANTEVFF. CDR3 DNA (partial): TGTGCCAGCAGCCAACCAGCAAACACA.

This clone has more than one count but fewer than ten. The genes are named according to mouse. The read stops 4 residues short of the end of the CDR3; the missing end is completed from the germline J gene. The rearrangement links TRBV13-2 to TRBJ1-2; TRBD1 is a possible D gene (5 bases). V lost 2 bases, J lost 3 bases, and 8 bases lay in between. The V gene's germline CDR1 is NNHNN and CDR2 SYGAGS (reference sequence). The CDR3 consists of 13 residues. CDR3 sequence reads: CASGENRYSDYTF. CDR3 DNA, as far as it was read: TGTGCCAGCGGTGAAAACAGGTACTCC.

For this clone: Sequence at one end of the junction differs from germline and may be a read error. Gene labels here are mouse ones. Read sequence stops 4 residues before the CDR3 end, and the germline J gene provides the missing end. The sample holds other DNA sequences that translate to the same CDR3. V gene TRBV13-1 combines with J gene TRBJ2-3; D is possibly TRBD1 (5 bases). Germline V lookup: CDR1 NSHNY, CDR2 SYGAGN. The CDR3 has 14 residues. Partial CDR3 DNA: TGTGCCAGCCGTGACAGTCCTAGTGCAGAA. It specifies CASRDSPSAE. The CDR3 as a whole reads CASRDSPSAETLYF.

Regarding this clone: Genes and germline are mouse. The read ends 4 residues shy of where the CDR3 ends; the end is completed using the germline J gene. The sample contains more than one DNA sequence encoding this CDR3. V is TRBV19 and J is TRBJ2-3, with TRBD2 as a possible D gene (6 bases). V dropped 2 bases and J dropped 1 base, with 11 bases sitting between them. Germline loops: CDR1 FNHDT, CDR2 SITEND (reference sequence). The CDR3 is made up of 15 amino acids. The sequenced part of the CDR3 DNA is TGTGCCAGCAGTATCGGGGGGACGGGTGCAGAA. It yields the protein CASSIGGTGAE. The full CDR3 protein is CASSIGGTGAETLYF.

Remarks on this clone: Gene names follow the mouse nomenclature. The read stops 4 residues short of the end of the CDR3; the missing end is completed from the germline J gene. V gene TRBV13-3 combines with J gene TRBJ1-2; 8 positions match TRBD1. This CDR3 comprises 13 residues. Germline CDR1 and CDR2: NNHDY and SYVADS. CDR3 sequence: CASSVTGAPDYTF. The DNA read from the CDR3 is TGTGCCAGCAGTGTGACAGGGGCCCCC.

With regard to this clone: Germline and genes here are mouse. The sequenced fragment ends 4 residues before the CDR3 boundary, so the rest is inferred from the germline J gene. The same CDR3 is also encoded by other DNA sequences in this sample. This sequence joins TRBV13-1 and TRBJ2-1, with TRBD2 matching 7 bases. The trim removed 5 bases at V and 1 base at J, leaving 3 bases unmatched. CDR1 and CDR2 (germline): NSHNY, SYGAGN. The CDR3 has 14 residues. The CDR3 here is CASSLWGNYAEQFF. The sequenced part of the CDR3 DNA is TGTGCCAGCAGCCTCTGGGGGAACTATGCT.